One and the same sample provided the 14 T cell receptor beta chains below, sequenced in a study of blood T cell repertoires in COVID-19. Data came from immunoSEQ multiplex PCR; TCRdb stores just in-frame clones and leaves some out. The sample contains over 400,000 clones, around nine tenths of which appear only once. The sequenced sample consisted of peripheral blood. The receptors were gathered from a woman aged 45 to 65 with COVID-19, enrolled during active disease.

The V and J genes are TRBV6-5 and TRBJ2-1; 11 nucleotides align to TRBD2. Unmatched junction bases numbered 8, after V lost 8 bases and J lost 5 bases. CDR1 is MNHEY, CDR2 SVGAGI, per germline. CDR3 size: 15 residues. The CDR3 protein is CASGPLAGGHNEQFF. The DNA for the CDR3 is TGTGCCAGCGGACCTCTAGCGGGGGGCCACAATGAGCAGTTCTTC.

CDR3 region: CASSRSETGLNTEAFF. The CDR3 DNA reads as TGCGCCAGCAGCCGATCAGAGACAGGGCTAAACACTGAAGCTTTCTTT. The gene calls are TRBV5-1 and TRBJ1-1, with 7 bases that match TRBD1. Germline-derived CDR1 and CDR2 are SGHRS and YFSETQ. V shed 4 bases, J shed 2 bases, and the junction held 11 bases outside the gene matches. This CDR3 is 16 amino acids long.

The V gene is TRBV12-3 or TRBV12-4, the J gene TRBJ2-7, with D tentatively TRBD2 (5 bases). CDR3 length equals 13 residues. V was pared by 6 bases and J by 3 bases, with 12 bases between. Written as DNA, the CDR3 is TGTGCCAGCAGCCCAATTGACTACTACGAGCAGTACTTC. Translation gives CASSPIDYYEQYF.

This chain connects TRBV28 to TRBJ1-3; D is ambiguous. The CDR3 spans 15 residues. Deletions cut 3 bases from V and 0 bases from J, with 9 bases between. From germline, CDR1 is MDHEN and CDR2 SYDVKM. The DNA of the CDR3 is TGTGCCAGCAGTTTCCTGGCCCTCTCTGGAAACACCATATATTTT. Amino acid sequence: CASSFLALSGNTIYF.

The rearrangement links TRBV12-3 or TRBV12-4 to TRBJ2-3, with D possibly being TRBD2 (5 bases). V dropped 8 bases and J dropped 7 bases, with 16 bases sitting between them. The CDR3 totals 13 residues. CDR3 bases: TGTGCCAGCCATAAAAAACCGGGGAATACGCAGTATTTT. This sequence encodes CASHKKPGNTQYF.

This clone appeared a single time. The chain uses TRBV3-1 (or the pseudogene TRBV3-2) and TRBJ2-4; TRBD1 matches at 8 bases. Germline-derived CDR1 and CDR2 are LGHDT and YNNKEL (reference sequence). The V and J ends lost 2 bases and 5 bases, in that order; junction bases with no gene match: 5. The CDR3 is made up of 15 amino acids. The chain's CDR3 is CASSQLGQGENIQYF. The DNA of the CDR3 is TGTGCCAGCAGCCAACTCGGACAGGGTGAAAACATTCAGTACTTC.

The chain employs TRBV5-1 and TRBJ2-1, with 10 nucleotides matching TRBD2. CDR3 length: 20 residues. In germline, CDR1 is SGHRS, CDR2 YFSETQ. V lost 0 bases, J lost 4 bases, and 16 bases stayed unmatched. CDR3 region: CASSLVGTSDGGGPYNEQFF. The CDR3 DNA reads as TGCGCCAGCAGCTTGGTGGGGACTAGCGATGGCGGTGGGCCTTACAATGAGCAGTTCTTC.

The chain couples TRBV28 to TRBJ1-5; D is unresolved. The CDR3 is made up of 13 amino acids. Germline lookup yields CDR1 MDHEN and CDR2 SYDVKM. The V end lost 2 bases, the J end lost 3 bases, and 5 bases lay between the germline ends. The CDR3 DNA reads as TGTGCCAGCAGTTTAAGCGTCAATCAGCCCCAGCATTTT. Translating it yields CASSLSVNQPQHF.

The genes are TRBV9 and TRBJ2-3; D is perhaps TRBD1 (7 bases). There are 13 residues in the CDR3. The V and J ends lost 7 bases and 6 bases respectively, with 15 bases between them. CDR1 and CDR2 (germline): SGDLS, YYNGEE. The CDR3 DNA reads as TGTGCCAGCGGTGTCCCAGGGGGGGATACGCAGTATTTT. Translating it yields CASGVPGGDTQYF.

The chain combines TRBV4-1 with TRBJ1-6; possible D gene TRBD1, 6 bases. This CDR3 is 18 amino acids long. Germline V lookup: CDR1 MGHRA, CDR2 YSYEKL. The V end lost 1 base, the J end lost 4 bases, and 17 bases lay between the germline ends. CDR3 coding DNA: TGCGCCAGCAGCCAAGTACAAGGCGGGGGCCTTTATAATTCACCCCTCCACTTT. Residues: CASSQVQGGGLYNSPLHF.

This clone was found a few times. V and J are TRBV7-2 and TRBJ2-7, with 11 bases that match TRBD2. Trimming cost V 1 base and J 4 bases; bases outside gene matches: 3. The length of the CDR3 is 15 residues. Germline-derived CDR1 and CDR2 are SGHTA and FQGNSA. The CDR3 loop reads CASSLVGTSGYEQYF. In nucleotides, the CDR3 is TGTGCCAGCAGCTTAGTGGGGACTAGCGGTTACGAGCAGTACTTC.

V and J are TRBV28 and TRBJ1-2; no clear D gene. This CDR3 has 12 residues. The V end was cut by 4 bases, the J end by 4 bases, with 7 bases between. Germline V gives CDR1 MDHEN, CDR2 SYDVKM. CDR3 sequence reads: CASSSSSYGYTF. CDR3 DNA sequence: TGTGCCAGCAGTTCGTCTAGCTATGGCTACACCTTC.

This chain links TRBV4-1 with TRBJ2-2; 7 nucleotides line up with TRBD1. CDR1 MGHRA and CDR2 YSYEKL come from the germline V gene. J was trimmed by 7 bases and V by 4 bases; bases with no gene match: 9. This CDR3 spans 15 amino acids. CDR3 residues: CASSLGQAGRGELFF. In nucleotides, the CDR3 is TGCGCCAGCAGCCTAGGACAGGCAGGGCGCGGGGAGCTGTTTTTT.

On this clone itself: Here the CDR3 omits its conserved ending phenylalanine or tryptophan, so a read error is the likely source. Because the CDR3's place on the DNA is in doubt, the DNA is left out and the CDR3 is given as listed by TCRdb. This chain uses TRBV14 with TRBJ1-6; TRBD1, the table's D call, was not compared with the DNA. Germline CDR1 is SGHDN and CDR2 is FVKESK. The CDR3 totals 9 residues, both ends included. The CDR3 loop reads CASSQRGSD.